Listed below are T cell receptor beta chains from one sample, sequenced in a study of OX40 agonist ivuxolimab in advanced cancers. TCRdb's table, derived via immunoSEQ multiplex PCR, lists solely in-frame clones and lacks some. The sample carries 90,000 to 150,000 clones, 80% to 90% recorded once. The specimen was CD4+ or CD8+ T cells sorted from blood, collected in a trial of the OX40 agonist ivuxolimab. Receptors were obtained from an adult with an advanced solid tumor such as melanoma, head and neck, liver or kidney cancer. Both conserved end residues are part of each CDR3. A D gene is named only where the DNA matches it firmly. The size of a clone is reported for some rows only, either as once, few or many, or as a class for expanded clones.

>TRBV18|.|.|TRBJ1-1
CASSPSNTEAFF
TGTGCCAGCTCACCCTCGAACACTGAAGCTTTCTTT
>TRBV6-6|.|TRBD2|TRBJ2-7
CASSPNGGLARNEQYF
TGTGCCAGCAGTCCAAATGGCGGACTAGCGAGGAACGAGCAGTACTTC
>TRBV29-1|.|.|TRBJ1-1
CSVEFPRRDGNTEAFF
TGCAGCGTTGAATTCCCACGGAGGGATGGGAACACTGAAGCTTTCTTT
>TRBV11-2|few|TRBD1|TRBJ1-2
CASSLGQGDYGYTF
TGTGCCAGCAGCTTAGGACAGGGAGACTATGGCTACACCTTC
>TRBV7-2|.|.|TRBJ1-2
CASTRPPGTPGYTF
TGTGCCAGCACCCGACCCCCAGGGACCCCTGGCTACACCTTC
>TRBV5-1|.|.|TRBJ2-5
CASSLVGGEYGETQYF
TGCGCCAGCAGCTTGGTAGGCGGTGAATACGGGGAGACCCAGTACTTC
>TRBV6-1|.|.|TRBJ2-7
CASSELRWYF
TGTGCCAGCAGTGAACTTCGGTGGTACTTC
>TRBV6-6|.|TRBD1|TRBJ1-6
CASSWDRNSPLHF
TGTGCCAGCAGTTGGGACAGGAATTCACCCCTCCACTTT
>TRBV14|few|TRBD1|TRBJ1-2
CASSQASDRGRNYGYTF
TGTGCCAGCAGCCAAGCTTCCGACAGGGGTAGGAACTATGGCTACACCTTC
>TRBV6-7|.|.|TRBJ1-3
CASSYSQGEGNTIYF
TGTGCCAGCAGTTACTCACAGGGAGAGGGAAACACCATATATTTT
>TRBV4-1|.|TRBD1|TRBJ2-7
CASSRGTGGNEQYF
TGCGCCAGCAGCCGGGGGACAGGGGGCAACGAGCAGTACTTC
>TRBV4-3|.|.|TRBJ2-7
CASSPQGQGYEQYF
TGCGCCAGCAGCCCCCAGGGACAAGGCTACGAGCAGTACTTC
>TRBV10-3|.|.|TRBJ1-2
CAISREGGAHTF
TGTGCCATCAGCCGAGAGGGGGGGGCTCACACCTTC
>TRBV23-1|once|.|TRBJ1-3
CASSQSRAGSGNTIYF
TGCGCCAGCAGTCAATCGCGGGCCGGCTCTGGAAACACCATATATTTT